The rows below give T cell receptor beta chains drawn from one sample of a study of metastatic and nonmetastatic thyroid tumors. With MiXCR, TCRdb reprocessed the PCR reads. The sample holds approximately 84,000 clones, under 15% seen once. Sequencing was done on a sample of blood. These receptors all come from a female donor with papillary thyroid cancer or a benign thyroid nodule (not recorded which). Some clones in this sample may be carry-over from other donors' samples. Each CDR3 is given with its conserved first and last residue. The D gene is left open where the match is weak. Clone size appears in some rows only: once, few, many, or a class for an expanded clone.

CDR3nt	CDR3aa	v_gene	d_gene	j_gene	abundance
TGCAGTGCCGCCAGCGGTGTGAACAATTCACCCCTCCACTTT	CSAASGVNNSPLHF	TRBV20-1	NA	TRBJ1-6	once
TGTGCCAGCAGCGAGCTAGCGGGTGCGCGCGAGCAGTACTTC	CASSELAGAREQYF	TRBV6-1	TRBD2	TRBJ2-7	many
TGCGCCAGCAGCTTGCGGGAAACTTACACCGGGGAGCTGTTTTTT	CASSLRETYTGELFF	TRBV5-1	NA	TRBJ2-2	many
TGTGCCAGCAGTGAAGTCGTAGCTATGAACACTGAAGCTTTCTTT	CASSEVVAMNTEAFF	TRBV6-1	NA	TRBJ1-1	NA
TGTGCCAGCAGCTTGGCCGTAGGGGGGTGGACCCAGTACTTC	CASSLAVGGWTQYF	TRBV5-4	NA	TRBJ2-5	NA
TGTGCCACCAGCCGGACAGGGTTAGACACAGATACGCAGTATTTT	CATSRTGLDTDTQYF	TRBV24-1	TRBD1	TRBJ2-3	many
TGTGCCAGCAGCCAAAAACCCCCACTAGGGGGGTTCTACGAGCAGTACTTC	CASSQKPPLGGFYEQYF	TRBV3-1	NA	TRBJ2-7	many
TGTGCCAGCAGCGCACAGGGTTATAGCAATCAGCCCCAGCATTTT	CASSAQGYSNQPQHF	TRBV7-2	NA	TRBJ1-5	many
TGTGCCAGCAGTGGTCCCGGGACAGGGAGCACAGATACGCAGTATTTT	CASSGPGTGSTDTQYF	TRBV28	TRBD1	TRBJ2-3	many
TGTGCCAGAAGTGTGGACAGGGGCAATCAGACCCAGCATTTT	CARSVDRGNQTQHF	TRBV2	TRBD1	TRBJ1-5	few
TGCGCCAGCAGCTTCCAGGGGGAGGGCTCACCCCTCCACTTT	CASSFQGEGSPLHF	TRBV5-1	TRBD1	TRBJ1-6	many
TGTGCCAGCAGCCCGGGACTTCAGGGGGAGACCCAGTACTTC	CASSPGLQGETQYF	TRBV5-4	NA	TRBJ2-5	many
TGTGCCAGCAGCCCCGGACAGGGGGTGAGCAATCAGCCCCAGCATTTT	CASSPGQGVSNQPQHF	TRBV3-2	NA	TRBJ1-5	many
TGTGCCAGCAGCCGGGACAGAACAACTAATGAAAAACTGTTTTTT	CASSRDRTTNEKLFF	TRBV4-2	TRBD1	TRBJ1-4	many
TGTGCCAGCAGTTTACCCAGTCGAGGGGGATTAAGCTCCTACAATGAGCAGTTCTTC	CASSLPSRGGLSSYNEQFF	TRBV27	NA	TRBJ2-1	many
TGTGCCAACAGCCTCTGGACAGGGGACAATGAGCAGTTCTTC	CANSLWTGDNEQFF	TRBV4-2	TRBD1	TRBJ2-1	once
TGTGCCACCAGCAGAGAACCGGCTCGGGAGCTGTTTTTT	CATSREPARELFF	TRBV15	NA	TRBJ2-2	many
TGTGCCAGCAGCCCGGACAGGGGGATTCGCAATGAGCAGTTCTTC	CASSPDRGIRNEQFF	TRBV3-1	TRBD1	TRBJ2-1	many
TGTGCCAGCAGTGCGGGGGGGGGCTCCTACAATGAGCAGTTCTTC	CASSAGGGSYNEQFF	TRBV27	TRBD2	TRBJ2-1	few
TGTGCCAGCAGCGGGACAGGGGGGAAGCTTATGGGCAATCAGCCCCAGCATTTT	CASSGTGGKLMGNQPQHF	TRBV28	TRBD1	TRBJ1-5	medium-sized
TGTGCCACTAGCAGAGCTCGGGGGGCTTCTGGAAACACCATATATTTT	CATSRARGASGNTIYF	TRBV15	NA	TRBJ1-3	few
TGCGCCAGCAGGGCCCCGGGACATTCCTACAATGAGCAGTTCTTC	CASRAPGHSYNEQFF	TRBV4-1	NA	TRBJ2-1	NA
TGCAGTGCTAGAGGGGAGACAGGGAGCCATGAGCAGTTCTTC	CSARGETGSHEQFF	TRBV20-1	TRBD1	TRBJ2-1	once
TGTGCCACCAGTGACCCCACAGACCCCCGGGGGGACGGGGAGCTGTTTTTT	CATSDPTDPRGDGELFF	TRBV24-1	TRBD2	TRBJ2-2	many
TGTGCCAGTACCCAACGGACATTATCTGGAAACACCATATATTTT	CASTQRTLSGNTIYF	TRBV19	NA	TRBJ1-3	many
TGTGCCAGCAGCTTCAAGAGGGGGGACTCCTACAATGAGCAGTTCTTC	CASSFKRGDSYNEQFF	TRBV5-6	NA	TRBJ2-1	NA
TGTGCCAGCCTTCAGGCAGGGGGCATGGAGACCCAGTACTTC	CASLQAGGMETQYF	TRBV12-3/TRBV12-4	TRBD1	TRBJ2-5	many
TGTGCCAGCAGTGGTGGGGACGGGAGGAGCTACGAGCAGTACTTC	CASSGGDGRSYEQYF	TRBV2	TRBD2	TRBJ2-7	medium-sized
TGTGCCAGCAGCTTAACGGATGAGCAGTTCTTC	CASSLTDEQFF	TRBV7-6	NA	TRBJ2-1	many
TGTGCCAGCAGTGAAAGAGGGGCCGACACAGATACGCAGTATTTT	CASSERGADTDTQYF	TRBV6-1	NA	TRBJ2-3	many
TGTGCCAGCAGCCCGGACAGGGGCATGGTCTATGGCTACACCTTC	CASSPDRGMVYGYTF	TRBV3-1	TRBD1	TRBJ1-2	many
TGTGCCAGCAGCGCCGGAACAGGGGCCCACGAGCAGTACTTC	CASSAGTGAHEQYF	TRBV9	TRBD1	TRBJ2-7	many
TGTGCCAGCAGTGAGGGGTACGAGCAGTACTTC	CASSEGYEQYF	TRBV6-1	NA	TRBJ2-7	many
TGTGCCAGTAGTATTTTGGGAGCGGGGCCCGGAGCTTTCTTT	CASSILGAGPGAFF	TRBV19	NA	TRBJ1-1	many
TGCGCCAGCAGCTTGGATACCGGGACCCTGAACACTGAAGCTTTCTTT	CASSLDTGTLNTEAFF	TRBV5-1	NA	TRBJ1-1	many
TGTGCCAGCAGTTTACCCCACGGGACATGGAAGGCTGGAAACACCATATATTTT	CASSLPHGTWKAGNTIYF	TRBV28	NA	TRBJ1-3	few